This record concerns one T cell receptor beta chain sequence. Its target is unknown. The sample originates from a study of T cell responses to AZD1222 COVID-19 vaccine. Study observations and caveats: The breadth and depth of Spike-specific TCRs increased once two AZD1222 doses had been given. Mostly white British, mostly female donors; authors suggested clonal diversity may be underestimated.

Clones were read by immunoSEQ multiplex PCR, and TCRdb kept only the in-frame ones, dropping some. Of approximately 60,000 clones listed, more than 80% are singletons. The CDR3 contains 14 residues. The V end lost 4 bases, the J end lost 15 bases, and 22 bases lay between the germline ends. Germline lookup yields CDR1 LNHDA and CDR2 SQIVND (reference sequence). V is TRBV19 and J is TRBJ2-1; D may match TRBD1 or TRBD2 (5 bases each). The clonotype comes from an adult in good health. The sequencing used peripheral blood, collected on day 0 of MenACWY control vaccination. The CDR3 coding sequence is TGTGCCAGTAGTACCAACACGGGGACGAATCGGCCGTTCTTC. Translated, it gives CASSTNTGTNRPFF.